Listed here are 27 T cell receptor beta chains from one sample, sequenced in a study of blood T cells in healthy people across ages. Primed by a sample-barcoded 5' primer and a J-beta primer mix, a second PCR proceeded for about 6 to 11 cycles. TCRdb reprocessed the 5' RACE reads with MiXCR, giving one entry per CDR3 protein. The table records 750,000 to 1,000,000 distinct CDR3 sequences, roughly 29% of them present only once. In addition, the sample was reused for a study of T cells of mothers and their children.

The sample comprised blood. These receptors all come from a woman in her thirties or forties in good health.

This clonotype was counted between two and nine times. The CDR3: CASSAQANYGYTF. CDR3 nucleotides: TGTGCCAGCAGCGCACAGGCTAACTATGGCTACACCTTC. The chain carries TRBV7-9 and TRBJ1-2, with a tentative D call TRBD1 (5 bases). The CDR3 contains 13 residues. Trimming pared 5 bases from V and 0 bases from J, leaving 7 bases between. Germline CDR1 is SEHNR and CDR2 is FQNEAQ (reference sequence). The full variable domain, completed using reference TRBV7-9 and TRBJ1-2, is DTGVSQNPRHKITKRGQNVTFRCDPISEHNRLYWYRQTLGQGPEFLTYFQNEAQLEKSRLLSDRFSAERPKGSFSTLEIQRTEQGDSAMYLCASSAQANYGYTFGSGTRLTVV.

The V and J genes are TRBV19 and TRBJ2-5; TRBD1 is a possible D gene (6 bases). Germline CDR1 is LNHDA and CDR2 is SQIVND (reference sequence). The length of the CDR3 is 14 residues. V was shortened by 5 bases and J by 1 base, with 11 bases between the two germline ends. CDR3 coding DNA: TGTGCCAGTAGTGTGGGGACACTCCAAGAGACCCAGTACTTC. Translation gives CASSVGTLQETQYF.

V and J are TRBV7-9 and TRBJ2-1; D is ambiguous. CDR1 SEHNR and CDR2 FQNEAQ come from the germline V gene (reference sequence). Trimming removed 6 bases from V and 7 bases from J, with 10 bases in between. This CDR3 contains 12 residues. In DNA, the CDR3 is TGTGCCAGCAGGATAATGGGGAATGAGCAGTTCTTC. Amino acid sequence: CASRIMGNEQFF.

Notes on this clonotype: The CDR3 carries no conserved terminal phenylalanine or tryptophan, so it likely arises from a read error. V is TRBV29-1 and J is TRBJ2-2; D is unclear. CDR1 is SQVTM, CDR2 ANQGSEA, per germline. CDR3 length: 15 amino acids. V gave up 3 bases and J gave up 0 bases, with 11 bases separating them. The CDR3 region is CSVERNLANTGELFC. CDR3 DNA sequence: TGCAGCGTTGAGAGAAACCTCGCGAACACCGGGGAGCTGTTTTGT.

The chain has TRBV20-1 and TRBJ1-6, with no clear D. The CDR3 is 16 amino acids. Trimming removed 0 bases from V and 9 bases from J, with 18 bases in between. Germline V gene lookup returns CDR1 DFQATT and CDR2 SNEGSKA (reference sequence). In nucleotides, the CDR3 is TGCAGTGCTAGAGATGGGGAAACCACTTCATCTTCACCCCTCCACTTT. Translation gives CSARDGETTSSSPLHF.

In DNA, the CDR3 is TGTGCCAGCAGCGCCCAGGGACTAGCGGGGATTGGTGAGCAGTTCTTC. Residues: CASSAQGLAGIGEQFF. This chain links TRBV9 with TRBJ2-1; 13 nucleotides align to TRBD2. This CDR3 spans 16 amino acids. Germline CDR1 is SGDLS and CDR2 is YYNGEE. V shed 3 bases and J 9 bases; nucleotides not matched to a gene: 9.

This clonotype was picked up many times. The chain carries TRBV7-9 and TRBJ2-1; D gene ambiguous. The CDR3 is 11 amino acids. The germline V and J ends were trimmed by 7 bases and 13 bases, with 14 bases remaining between them. Germline CDR1 SEHNR, CDR2 FQNEAQ (reference sequence). Written as DNA, the CDR3 is TGTGCCAGCACCCAGGACCTCGGTCAGTTCTTC. Translation: CASTQDLGQFF.

The DNA of the CDR3 is TGTGCCAGCTCACCACAGGAGACAGATACGCAGTATTTT. This codes for CASSPQETDTQYF. The chain joins TRBV18 to TRBJ2-3; D remains ambiguous. The CDR3 loop spans 13 amino acids. Germline CDR1 KGHSH, CDR2 LQKENI. The germline V and J ends were trimmed by 1 base and 3 bases, with 5 bases remaining between them.

The chain recombines TRBV19 with TRBJ1-1; no firm D call. Looked up from germline, CDR1 is LNHDA and CDR2 is SQIVND (reference sequence). This CDR3 is 12 amino acids long. The V gene lost 5 bases and the J gene lost 8 bases, with 12 bases spanning the gap. Here the CDR3 reads CASSPTPEEAFF. The DNA for the CDR3 is TGTGCCAGTAGTCCCACCCCAGAAGAAGCTTTCTTT.

The rearrangement uses TRBV9 and TRBJ1-2; weak D call: TRBD1 (5 bases). Looked up from germline, CDR1 is SGDLS and CDR2 is YYNGEE. Trimming pared 0 bases from V and 1 base from J, leaving 10 bases between. The CDR3 has 15 amino acids. CDR3 region: CASSVDGTDNYGYTF. The CDR3 DNA reads TGTGCCAGCAGCGTAGATGGGACGGATAACTATGGCTACACCTTC.

The chain joins TRBV5-1 to TRBJ2-5; TRBD1 might be the D (5 bases). The CDR3 covers 14 residues. CDR1 and CDR2 (germline): SGHRS, YFSETQ. The V end lost 2 bases, the J end lost 5 bases, and 13 bases lay between the germline ends. The CDR3 DNA sequence: TGCGCCAGCAGCTTAGACAGTAGGGTGGAGACCCAGTACTTC. Its translation: CASSLDSRVETQYF.

The genes are TRBV20-1 and TRBJ2-1; D not certain. Germline CDR1 and CDR2: DFQATT and SNEGSKA (reference sequence). The CDR3 spans 13 residues. V was cut by 2 bases and J by 2 bases, with 7 bases left in between. The CDR3 is CSARQITYNEQFF. The CDR3 DNA follows: TGCAGTGCTAGACAGATTACCTACAATGAGCAGTTCTTC.

The chain couples TRBV7-8 to TRBJ2-1; 11 bases map to TRBD1. The V and J ends lost 1 base and 13 bases, in that order; junction bases with no gene match: 18. The germline CDR1 and CDR2 sequences are SGHVS and FQNEAQ. The length of the CDR3 is 18 residues. The CDR3 DNA reads TGTGCCAGCAGCTTAGTAGGGTTGAGGACAGGGGGCTTGGAGACCCAGTTCTTC. Encoded protein: CASSLVGLRTGGLETQFF.

The rearrangement links TRBV6-5 to TRBJ1-2; TRBD1 might be the D (6 bases). V was shortened by 6 bases and J by 4 bases, with 12 bases between the two germline ends. There are 13 residues in the CDR3. Germline V gene data show CDR1 as MNHEY and CDR2 as SVGAGI. The DNA of the CDR3 is TGTGCCAGCAGACGGGACACAGCCTATGGCTACACCTTC. Protein: CASRRDTAYGYTF.

The CDR3 bases are TGTGCCAGCATCAACAGAGGGACCGGGGAGCTGTTTTTT. It is translated as CASINRGTGELFF. The chain joins TRBV12-3 or TRBV12-4 to TRBJ2-2; D is possibly TRBD2 (5 bases). The V gene lost 7 bases and the J gene lost 5 bases, with 11 bases spanning the gap. The CDR3 sequence is 13 residues long.

This clonotype has ten or more counts. The gene calls are TRBV29-1 and TRBJ2-7; perhaps TRBD2 as D (5 bases). Germline CDR1 SQVTM, CDR2 ANQGSEA. The CDR3 has 12 amino acids. V was pared by 3 bases and J by 5 bases, with 11 bases between. CDR3 in DNA: TGCAGCGTTGACTCGGGGAACCACGAGCAGTACTTC. Amino acids: CSVDSGNHEQYF.

This sequence joins TRBV29-1 and TRBJ1-2; D remains unclear. V was cut by 3 bases and J by 6 bases, with 8 bases left in between. The length of the CDR3 is 11 residues. From germline, CDR1 is SQVTM and CDR2 ANQGSEA. CDR3 amino acids: CSVDQVNGYTF. In DNA form, the CDR3 reads TGCAGCGTTGATCAGGTTAATGGCTACACCTTC. Supplemented by reference TRBV29-1 and TRBJ1-2, the full variable domain reads SAVISQKPSRDICQRGTSLTIQCQVDSQVTMMFWYRQQPGQSLTLIATANQGSEATYESGFVIDKFPISRPNLTFSTLTVSNMSPEDSSIYLCSVDQVNGYTFGSGTRLTVV.

This clonotype appeared a few times. This chain links TRBV14 with TRBJ2-1; 7 bases align to TRBD1. Germline assignment: CDR1 SGHDN and CDR2 FVKESK. The CDR3 spans 16 residues. After removal of 3 bases from V and 6 bases from J, the junction contained 11 bases not matched to a gene. As DNA, the CDR3 is TGTGCCAGCAGCCACCACGCAGGGGGAAGTGTCAATGAGCAGTTCTTC. It specifies CASSHHAGGSVNEQFF.

This clonotype was seen repeatedly, ten times or more. The chain carries TRBV20-1 and TRBJ2-7; 10 bases match TRBD2. CDR3 length: 18 amino acids. The V gene's germline CDR1 is DFQATT and CDR2 SNEGSKA (reference sequence). The ends lost 0 bases at V and 4 bases at J; junction bases unmatched: 15. Here the CDR3 DNA reads TGCAGTGCTAGAGAAGGCCCCTCCAGCGGGGGGGCCTCGTACGAGCAGTACTTC. The encoded protein is CSAREGPSSGGASYEQYF.

This chain joins TRBV5-6 and TRBJ2-1; TRBD2 agrees at 11 bases. With 4 bases clipped from V and 7 bases from J, the junction kept 10 bases outside the gene matches. The germline V gene encodes CDR1 SGHDT and CDR2 YYEEEE. The CDR3 spans 16 residues. The CDR3 nucleotides are TGTGCCAGCAGCAAGACTAGCGGGGTCATACGGAATGAGCAGTTCTTC. This encodes CASSKTSGVIRNEQFF.

V usage is TRBV2 and J usage is TRBJ1-4, with D unclear. The CDR3 consists of 15 residues. The germline V gene has CDR1 SNHLY and CDR2 FYNNEI. The V end was cut by 5 bases, the J end by 7 bases, with 17 bases between. The CDR3 sequence: CASSPLSLGGEKLFF. The DNA for the CDR3 is TGTGCCAGCAGTCCGCTTTCCCTGGGAGGTGAAAAACTGTTTTTT.

This chain connects TRBV27 to TRBJ1-2; 9 positions agree with TRBD1. V shed 4 bases, J shed 8 bases, and the junction held 11 bases outside the gene matches. The length of the CDR3 is 15 residues. In germline, CDR1 is MNHEY, CDR2 SMNVEV (reference sequence). DNA of the CDR3: TGTGCCAGCAGTTGGGGACAGGGCTACCGGAGGGGCTACACCTTC. It is translated as CASSWGQGYRRGYTF.

The chain recombines TRBV2 with TRBJ1-2, with a tentative D call TRBD1 (5 bases). This CDR3 is 14 amino acids long. The V gene's germline CDR1 is SNHLY and CDR2 FYNNEI. The V and J ends lost 6 bases and 5 bases respectively, with 16 bases between them. CDR3 in DNA: TGTGCCAGCAGCGGGGGGGTTAAGGCTTATGGCTACACCTTC. This translates into CASSGGVKAYGYTF.

This clonotype was seen ten or more times. This chain uses TRBV14 with TRBJ2-7, with a weak D call TRBD2 (5 bases). The CDR3 has 12 amino acids. V lost 3 bases, J lost 3 bases, and 6 bases lay in between. Per germline, CDR1 SGHDN and CDR2 FVKESK. CDR3 region: CASSHDYYEQYF. In nucleotides, the CDR3 is TGTGCCAGCAGCCACGACTACTACGAGCAGTACTTC.

With regard to this clonotype: The conserved closing phenylalanine or tryptophan is absent in this CDR3, likely reflecting a read error. This chain connects TRBV7-2 to TRBJ1-6; a weak D match, TRBD1 (6 bases). V lost 5 bases to trimming and J lost 10 bases, with 18 bases between them. Germline CDR1 and CDR2: SGHTA and FQGNSA. CDR3 size: 15 residues. The CDR3 reads CASSPQGPGASPLHL. CDR3 DNA: TGTGCCAGCAGCCCACAGGGCCCCGGGGCCTCACCCCTCCACTTA.

This clonotype was seen only a few times. The chain couples TRBV2 to TRBJ2-2, with D possibly called TRBD1 or TRBD2 (5 bases each). The CDR3 is 14 amino acids. Trimming took 8 bases from V and 6 from J, leaving 16 bases between them. Germline CDR1 is SNHLY and CDR2 is FYNNEI. The DNA of the CDR3 is TGTGCCAGCCGGGTCCAGGGAGTCGCCGGGGAGCTGTTTTTT. Translating gives CASRVQGVAGELFF.

The chain has TRBV28 and TRBJ1-2; D is undetermined. Germline values: CDR1 MDHEN, CDR2 SYDVKM. This CDR3 has 12 amino acids. The V and J ends lost 7 bases and 5 bases respectively, with 11 bases between them. DNA for the CDR3: TGTGCCAGCACCCGGGCCGGGTATGGCTACACCTTC. Its translation is CASTRAGYGYTF.